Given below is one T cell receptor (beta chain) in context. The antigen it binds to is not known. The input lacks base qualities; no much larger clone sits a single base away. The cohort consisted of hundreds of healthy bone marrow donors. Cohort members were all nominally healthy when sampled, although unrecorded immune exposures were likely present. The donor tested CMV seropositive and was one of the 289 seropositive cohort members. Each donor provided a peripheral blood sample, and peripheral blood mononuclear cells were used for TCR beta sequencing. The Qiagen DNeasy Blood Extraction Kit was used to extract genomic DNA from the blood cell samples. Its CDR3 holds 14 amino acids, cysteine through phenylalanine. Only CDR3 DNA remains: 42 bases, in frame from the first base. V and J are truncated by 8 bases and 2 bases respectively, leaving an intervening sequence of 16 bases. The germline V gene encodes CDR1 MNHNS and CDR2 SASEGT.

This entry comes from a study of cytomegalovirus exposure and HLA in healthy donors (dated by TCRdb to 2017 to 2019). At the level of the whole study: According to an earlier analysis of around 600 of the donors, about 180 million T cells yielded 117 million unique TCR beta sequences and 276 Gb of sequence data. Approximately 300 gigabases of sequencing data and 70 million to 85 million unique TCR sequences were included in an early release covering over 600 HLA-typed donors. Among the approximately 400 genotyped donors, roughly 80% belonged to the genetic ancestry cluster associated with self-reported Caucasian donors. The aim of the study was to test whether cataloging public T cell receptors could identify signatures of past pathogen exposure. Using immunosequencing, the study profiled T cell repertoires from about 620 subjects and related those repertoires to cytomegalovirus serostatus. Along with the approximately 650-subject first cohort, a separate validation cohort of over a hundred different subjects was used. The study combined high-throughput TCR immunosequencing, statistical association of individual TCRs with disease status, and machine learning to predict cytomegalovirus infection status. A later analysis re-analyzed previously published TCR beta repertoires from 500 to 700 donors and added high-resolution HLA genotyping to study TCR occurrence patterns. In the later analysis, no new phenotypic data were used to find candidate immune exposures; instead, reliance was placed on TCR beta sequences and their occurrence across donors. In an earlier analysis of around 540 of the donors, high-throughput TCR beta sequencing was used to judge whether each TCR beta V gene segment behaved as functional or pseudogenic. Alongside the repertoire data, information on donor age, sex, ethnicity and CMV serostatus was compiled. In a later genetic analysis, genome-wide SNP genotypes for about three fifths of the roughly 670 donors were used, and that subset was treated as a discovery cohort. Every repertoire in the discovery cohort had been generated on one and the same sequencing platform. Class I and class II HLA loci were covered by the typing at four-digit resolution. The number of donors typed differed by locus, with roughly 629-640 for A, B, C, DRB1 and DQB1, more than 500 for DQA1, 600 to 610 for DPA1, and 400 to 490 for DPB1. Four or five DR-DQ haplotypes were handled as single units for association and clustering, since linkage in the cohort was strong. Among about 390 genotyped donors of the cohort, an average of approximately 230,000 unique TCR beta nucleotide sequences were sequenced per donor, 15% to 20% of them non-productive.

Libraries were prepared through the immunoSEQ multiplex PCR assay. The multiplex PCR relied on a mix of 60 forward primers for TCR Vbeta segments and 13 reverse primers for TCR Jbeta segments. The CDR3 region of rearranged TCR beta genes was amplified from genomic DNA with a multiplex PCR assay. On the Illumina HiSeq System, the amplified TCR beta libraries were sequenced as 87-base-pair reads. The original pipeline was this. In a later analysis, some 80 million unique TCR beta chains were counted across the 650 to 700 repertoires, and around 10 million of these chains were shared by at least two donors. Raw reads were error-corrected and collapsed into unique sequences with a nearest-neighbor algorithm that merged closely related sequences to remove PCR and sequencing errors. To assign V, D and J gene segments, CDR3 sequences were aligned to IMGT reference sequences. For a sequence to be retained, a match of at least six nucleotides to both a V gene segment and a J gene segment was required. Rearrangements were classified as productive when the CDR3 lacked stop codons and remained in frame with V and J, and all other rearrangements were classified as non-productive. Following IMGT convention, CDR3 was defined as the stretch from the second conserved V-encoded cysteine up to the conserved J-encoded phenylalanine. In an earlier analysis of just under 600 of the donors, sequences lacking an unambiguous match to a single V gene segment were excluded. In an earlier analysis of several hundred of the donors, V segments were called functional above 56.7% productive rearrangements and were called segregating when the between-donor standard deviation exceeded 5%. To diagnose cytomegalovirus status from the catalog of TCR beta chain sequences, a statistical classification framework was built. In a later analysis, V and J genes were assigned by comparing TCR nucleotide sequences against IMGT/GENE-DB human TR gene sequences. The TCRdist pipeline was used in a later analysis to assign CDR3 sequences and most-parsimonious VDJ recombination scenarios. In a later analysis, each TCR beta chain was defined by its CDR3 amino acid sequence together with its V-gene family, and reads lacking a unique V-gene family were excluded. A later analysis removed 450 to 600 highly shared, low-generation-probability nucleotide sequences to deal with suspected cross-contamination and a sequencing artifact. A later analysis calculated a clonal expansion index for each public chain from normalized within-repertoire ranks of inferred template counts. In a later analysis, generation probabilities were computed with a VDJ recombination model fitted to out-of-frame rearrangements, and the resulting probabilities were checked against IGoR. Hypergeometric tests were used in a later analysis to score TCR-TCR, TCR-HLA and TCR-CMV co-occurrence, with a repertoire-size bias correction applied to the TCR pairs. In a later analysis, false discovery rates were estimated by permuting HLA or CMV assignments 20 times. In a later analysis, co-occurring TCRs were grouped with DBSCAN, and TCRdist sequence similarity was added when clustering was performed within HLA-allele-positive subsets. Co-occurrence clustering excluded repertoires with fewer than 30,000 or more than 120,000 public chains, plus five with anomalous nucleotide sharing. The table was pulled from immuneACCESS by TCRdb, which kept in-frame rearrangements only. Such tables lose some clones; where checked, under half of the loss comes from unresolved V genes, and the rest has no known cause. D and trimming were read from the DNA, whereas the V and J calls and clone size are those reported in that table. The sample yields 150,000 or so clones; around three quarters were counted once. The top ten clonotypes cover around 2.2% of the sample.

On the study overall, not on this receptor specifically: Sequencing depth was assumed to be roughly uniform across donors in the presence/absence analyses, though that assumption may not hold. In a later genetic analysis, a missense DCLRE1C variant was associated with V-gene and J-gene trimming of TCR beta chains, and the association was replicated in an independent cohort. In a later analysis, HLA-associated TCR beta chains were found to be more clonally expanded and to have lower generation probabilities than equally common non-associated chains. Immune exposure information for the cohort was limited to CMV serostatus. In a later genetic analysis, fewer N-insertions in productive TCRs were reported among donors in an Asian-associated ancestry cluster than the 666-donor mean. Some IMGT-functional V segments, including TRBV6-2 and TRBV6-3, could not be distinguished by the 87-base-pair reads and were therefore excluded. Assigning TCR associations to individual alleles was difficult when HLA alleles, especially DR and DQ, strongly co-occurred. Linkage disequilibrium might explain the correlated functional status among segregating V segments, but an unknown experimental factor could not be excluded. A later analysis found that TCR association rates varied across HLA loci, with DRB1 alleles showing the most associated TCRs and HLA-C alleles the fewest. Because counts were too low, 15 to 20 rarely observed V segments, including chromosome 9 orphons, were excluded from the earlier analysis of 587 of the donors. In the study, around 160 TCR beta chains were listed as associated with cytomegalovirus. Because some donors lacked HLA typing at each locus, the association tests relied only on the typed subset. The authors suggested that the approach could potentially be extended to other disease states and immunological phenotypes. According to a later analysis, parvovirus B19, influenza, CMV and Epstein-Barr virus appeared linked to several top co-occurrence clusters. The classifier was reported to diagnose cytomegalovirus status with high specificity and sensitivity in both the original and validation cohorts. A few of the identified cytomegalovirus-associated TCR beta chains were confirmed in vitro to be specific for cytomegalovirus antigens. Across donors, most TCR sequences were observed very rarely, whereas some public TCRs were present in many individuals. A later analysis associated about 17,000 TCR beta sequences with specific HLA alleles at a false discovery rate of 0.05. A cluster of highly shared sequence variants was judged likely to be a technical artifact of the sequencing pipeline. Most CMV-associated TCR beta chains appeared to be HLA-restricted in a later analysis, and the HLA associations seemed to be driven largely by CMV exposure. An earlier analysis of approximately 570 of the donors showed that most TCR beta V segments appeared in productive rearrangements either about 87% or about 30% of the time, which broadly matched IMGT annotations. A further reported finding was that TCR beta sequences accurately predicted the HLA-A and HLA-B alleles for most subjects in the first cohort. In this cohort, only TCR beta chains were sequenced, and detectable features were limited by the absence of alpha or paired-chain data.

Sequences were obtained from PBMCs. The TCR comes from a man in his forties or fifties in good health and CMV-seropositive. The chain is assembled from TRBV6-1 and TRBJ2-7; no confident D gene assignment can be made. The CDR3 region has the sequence CASGNPTAAYEQYF. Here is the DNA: TGTGCCAGCGGCAACCCGACTGCTGCCTACGAGCAGTACTTC.